These 17 T cell receptor beta chains were sequenced from one sample in a study of T cells in localized non-small cell lung cancer. TCRdb keeps only in-frame clones here, not all; method: immunoSEQ multiplex PCR. The data contain around 670 clones, about 28% of them singletons. The sequenced sample was normal lung tissue next to the tumor, obtained before any cancer treatment. These receptors came from a man between 40 and 70 years old with stage III lung adenocarcinoma.

The V call is TRBV11-3, the J call TRBJ1-5, with D maybe TRBD1 (6 bases). Germline V gene data show CDR1 as SGHNT and CDR2 as YENEEA. The length of the CDR3 is 15 residues. With 2 bases removed from V and 5 bases from J, the gap between germline ends came to 13 bases. CDR3: CASSLRGGQDQPQHF. The CDR3 bases are TGTGCCAGCAGCTTAAGAGGGGGTCAGGATCAGCCCCAGCATTTT.

This clone is large (0.1 to 1%). The V and J genes are TRBV11-3 and TRBJ2-1; 8 bases are a match to TRBD2. V lost 4 bases to trimming and J lost 4 bases; unmatched junction nucleotides: 6. The V gene's germline CDR1 is SGHNT and CDR2 YENEEA. The CDR3 loop spans 15 amino acids. The CDR3 DNA follows: TGTGCCAGCAGCTCATTAGCGGGGTATTACAATGAGCAGTTCTTC. Its protein is CASSSLAGYYNEQFF.

V gene TRBV6-8 combines with J gene TRBJ2-2; 9 bases fit TRBD2. The CDR3 contains 14 residues. V lost 5 bases, J lost 5 bases, and 3 bases stayed unmatched. Germline V CDR1 and CDR2: MNHGY, SAAAGT. CDR3 in amino acids: CASSGLAGTGELFF. The CDR3 DNA sequence: TGTGCCAGCAGTGGTCTAGCGGGAACCGGGGAGCTGTTTTTT.

This clone is termed large (0.1 to 1%). This chain links TRBV28 with TRBJ2-5; D is unclear. The CDR3 consists of 13 residues. Germline V lookup: CDR1 MDHEN, CDR2 SYDVKM. V lost 7 bases and J lost 3, with 12 bases in between. The CDR3 region is CASNLRIKETQYF. Written as DNA, the CDR3 is TGTGCCAGCAACCTACGGATTAAAGAGACCCAGTACTTC.

This clone ranks as large. As DNA, the CDR3 is TGTGCCAGCAGTTACAGGGAGCCTGGGGCCAACGTCCTGACTTTC. It yields the protein CASSYREPGANVLTF. The chain couples TRBV6-8 to TRBJ2-6; D is perhaps TRBD2 (5 bases). V lost 2 bases and J lost 2, with 7 bases in between. This CDR3 has 15 amino acids. Germline V CDR1 and CDR2: MNHGY, SAAAGT.

The chain has TRBV25-1 and TRBJ2-5, with D unclear. The CDR3 is 12 amino acids. Germline V gene data show CDR1 as MGHDK and CDR2 as SYGVNS. Trimming pared 1 base from V and 10 bases from J, leaving 10 bases between. The CDR3 DNA reads TGTGCCAGCAGTGAATTAGTGGGCATCCAGTACTTC. This sequence encodes CASSELVGIQYF.

The chain has TRBV10-2 and TRBJ1-5, with D possibly being TRBD1 (6 bases). CDR1 and CDR2 from the germline V gene are WSHSY and SAAADI. The CDR3 runs 13 residues. Trimming took off 8 bases at V and 3 bases at J, with 11 bases between the two ends. CDR3 bases: TGCGCCAGCCAGGGGAGGAACAATCAGCCCCAGCATTTT. The encoded protein is CASQGRNNQPQHF.

This clone was found a few times. The rearrangement uses TRBV12-5 and TRBJ1-2; D uncertain. The CDR3 has 14 amino acids. Per germline, CDR1 LGHNT and CDR2 FRNRAP. CDR3 in amino acids: CASTPPAHSYGYTF. DNA for the CDR3: TGTGCCAGCACCCCCCCCGCACACAGCTATGGCTACACCTTC.

This clone has just a few counts. The chain uses TRBV19 and TRBJ1-1; D ambiguous. Germline V gene lookup returns CDR1 LNHDA and CDR2 SQIVND (reference sequence). The CDR3 sequence is 14 residues long. V lost 5 bases and J 3 bases, leaving 13 bases between the germline ends. The CDR3 sequence is CASSDFRADTEAFF. CDR3 nucleotides: TGTGCCAGTAGTGACTTTAGGGCCGACACTGAAGCTTTCTTT.

This clone was seen more than once but under ten times. The chain employs TRBV6-7 and TRBJ2-7; 8 positions agree with TRBD2. TRBV6-7 is assigned to the ORF class and has an uncertain function. The CDR3 is 15 amino acids. Trimming cost V 5 bases and J 3 bases; bases outside gene matches: 9. The CDR3 loop is CASSEGGAGVYEQYF. The CDR3 coding sequence is TGTGCCAGCAGTGAAGGCGGAGCGGGGGTCTACGAGCAGTACTTC.

The chain recombines TRBV28 with TRBJ2-1, with TRBD2 matching over 12 bases. Germline V lookup: CDR1 MDHEN, CDR2 SYDVKM. The CDR3 contains 15 residues. The V and J ends lost 5 bases and 10 bases, in that order; junction bases with no gene match: 9. CDR3 nucleotide sequence: TGTGCCAGCAGTCTGACTAGCGGGAGATCTCGGGAGCAGTTCTTC. Amino acids: CASSLTSGRSREQFF.

This clone has a single count. CDR3 sequence reads: CASSIQATGTTGGYTF. In DNA, the CDR3 is TGTGCCAGTAGTATCCAGGCAACCGGGACCACGGGGGGCTACACCTTC. This rearrangement joins TRBV19 to TRBJ1-2; D might be TRBD1 (5 bases). Deletions cut 3 bases from V and 8 bases from J, with 22 bases between. The CDR3 has 16 amino acids. Germline lookup yields CDR1 LNHDA and CDR2 SQIVND (reference sequence).

This clone was seen only a few times. The gene calls are TRBV1 and TRBJ1-1. TRBV1 is termed a pseudogene. CDR3 length equals 13 residues. The CDR3 nucleotides are TGCGCCAGCAGCCAAGATAGGGCGGGGGGTGCTTTCTTT. It specifies CASSQDRAGGAFF.

A few counts support this clone. J is TRBJ2-7 and V is TRBV29-1, with 11 bases aligning to TRBD2. Germline assignment: CDR1 SQVTM and CDR2 ANQGSEA. The CDR3 extends over 15 amino acids. Germline trimming cut 3 bases from V and 0 bases from J; bases unmatched to any gene: 4. For the CDR3, the DNA is TGCAGCGTTGAGTTTCTAGCGGGAGGCTCCTACGAGCAGTACTTC. Its protein is CSVEFLAGGSYEQYF.

The chain recombines TRBV6-8 with TRBJ1-1; 7 bases agree with TRBD1. The CDR3 is 13 residues long. The germline V gene has CDR1 MNHGY and CDR2 SAAAGT. V was clipped by 8 bases and J by 5 bases; unmatched bases: 8. The CDR3 DNA sequence: TGTGCCAGCTGGAGACAGGGATCGACTGAAGCTTTCTTT. This translates into CASWRQGSTEAFF.

The V gene is TRBV11-3, the J gene TRBJ2-5, with D unclear. Germline V gene data show CDR1 as SGHNT and CDR2 as YENEEA. V lost 5 bases, J lost 4 bases, and 23 bases lay in between. This CDR3 contains 17 residues. The CDR3 region is CASSRRAGLTNLETQYF. The CDR3 DNA reads as TGTGCCAGCAGCCGAAGGGCTGGGTTGACGAATTTAGAGACCCAGTACTTC.

This clone is large within its sample. The chain employs TRBV11-3 and TRBJ1-1; D not resolved. CDR1 is SGHNT, CDR2 YENEEA, per germline. Trimming removed 0 bases at V and 1 base at J, with 9 bases between. This CDR3 spans 15 amino acids. The chain's CDR3 is CASSLEGRPNTEAFF. The DNA of the CDR3 is TGTGCCAGCAGCTTAGAAGGCAGGCCGAACACTGAAGCTTTCTTT. Full variable domain (rest looked up from reference TRBV11-3 and TRBJ1-1): EAGVVQSPRYKIIEKKQPVAFWCNPISGHNTLYWYLQNLGQGPELLIRYENEEAVDDSQLPKDRFSAERLKGVDSTLKIQPAELGDSAVYLCASSLEGRPNTEAFFGQGTRLTVV.